One and the same sample provided the 18 T cell receptor beta chains below, sequenced in a study of PD-1 blockade in classical Hodgkin lymphoma. Every patient relapsed after autologous stem cell transplantation, and brentuximab vedotin exposure varied. This table comes from immunoSEQ multiplex PCR, and its TCRdb copy is limited to in-frame clones, with some not included. The data contain over 20,000 clones, about nine tenths of them seen just once; the ten biggest clones take up 2.5%. This specimen was peripheral blood mononuclear cells (PBMCs), taken at baseline. The source of these receptors is a human donor with classical Hodgkin lymphoma.

This clone has a single count. This rearrangement joins TRBV5-1 to TRBJ2-3; 7 bases agree with TRBD2. Germline CDR1 SGHRS, CDR2 YFSETQ. This CDR3 has 15 amino acids. V dropped 1 base and J dropped 6; count of bases not matched to a gene: 8. This CDR3 is CASSLRPGGGDTQYF. In DNA form, the CDR3 reads TGCGCCAGCAGCTTGAGGCCTGGGGGAGGGGATACGCAGTATTTT. Based on the CDR3 plus reference TRBV5-1 and TRBJ2-3, the full variable domain is KAGVTQTPRYLIKTRGQQVTLSCSPISGHRSVSWYQQTPGQGLQFLFEYFSETQRNKGNFPGRFSGRQFSNSRSEMNVSTLELGDSALYLCASSLRPGGGDTQYFGPGTRLTVL.

About this clone: Other DNA sequences of this sample code for an identical CDR3. The gene calls are TRBV7-9 and TRBJ2-5; weak D call: TRBD2 (6 bases). The germline V gene encodes CDR1 SEHNR and CDR2 FQNEAQ (reference sequence). The V end lost 1 base, the J end lost 2 bases, and 11 bases lay between the germline ends. The CDR3 runs 15 residues. This chain's CDR3 is CASSLDLAGQETQYF. DNA of the CDR3: TGTGCCAGCAGCTTAGATTTGGCGGGGCAAGAGACCCAGTACTTC.

The genes are TRBV7-9 and TRBJ1-2, with D maybe TRBD1 (5 bases). The CDR3 is 14 amino acids. CDR1 and CDR2 (germline): SEHNR, FQNEAQ (reference sequence). V was clipped by 1 base and J by 6 bases, with 12 bases between them. CDR3: CASSLGGDRDGYTF. CDR3 coding DNA: TGTGCCAGCAGCTTAGGAGGGGACCGGGATGGCTACACCTTC.

The chain combines TRBV7-9 with TRBJ1-1; D not certain. The CDR3 has 14 amino acids. The V end lost 3 bases, the J end lost 0 bases, and 8 bases lay between the germline ends. Germline V gene sequence: CDR1 SEHNR, CDR2 FQNEAQ (reference sequence). CDR3 region: CASSFPLMNTEAFF. As DNA, the CDR3 is TGTGCCAGCAGCTTCCCCCTCATGAACACTGAAGCTTTCTTT.

The chain links TRBV4-2 to TRBJ2-5; D ambiguous. V was pared by 0 bases and J by 1 base, with 9 bases between. CDR1 and CDR2 from the germline V gene are LGHNA and YNFKEQ. This CDR3 spans 15 amino acids. This CDR3 reads CASSQDAAAQETQYF. The CDR3 coding sequence is TGTGCCAGCAGCCAAGACGCTGCGGCCCAAGAGACCCAGTACTTC.

The genes are TRBV4-1 and TRBJ2-1; weak D call: TRBD2 (5 bases). V lost 3 bases, J lost 7 bases, and 16 bases lay in between. In germline, CDR1 is MGHRA, CDR2 YSYEKL. The CDR3 extends over 15 amino acids. The CDR3: CASSQTPEGRNEQFF. The CDR3 coding sequence is TGCGCCAGCAGCCAGACGCCTGAGGGTCGGAATGAGCAGTTCTTC.

The chain is built from TRBV19 and TRBJ1-5; a possible D gene is TRBD1 (6 bases). The CDR3 sequence is 15 residues long. V shed 3 bases and J shed 3 bases, with 12 bases lying between them. Germline CDR1 LNHDA, CDR2 SQIVND (reference sequence). DNA of the CDR3: TGTGCCAGTAGTATGAACAGGGCGGACAATCAGCCCCAGCATTTT. Amino acid sequence: CASSMNRADNQPQHF.

The rearrangement links TRBV6-1 to TRBJ1-3; D gene uncertain. This CDR3 contains 13 residues. In germline, CDR1 is MNHNS, CDR2 SASEGT. Trimming took off 6 bases at V and 0 bases at J, with 6 bases between the two ends. The DNA for the CDR3 is TGTGCCAGCAGGGGCCTCTCTGGAAACACCATATATTTT. Protein product: CASRGLSGNTIYF.

The chain links TRBV5-3 to TRBJ2-7; D is unresolved. TRBV5-3 is annotated as an ORF whose role is uncertain. The length of the CDR3 is 10 residues. The ends were cut back, 4 bases at V and 5 bases at J, with 4 bases in the middle. CDR3 in DNA: TGTGCCAGAAGCAACCACGAGCAGTACTTC. This codes for CARSNHEQYF.

This chain uses TRBV7-9 with TRBJ2-3; D call uncertain. CDR1 SEHNR and CDR2 FQNEAQ come from the germline V gene (reference sequence). The CDR3 has 11 residues. Trimming cost V 5 bases and J 2 bases, with 2 bases left between them. The CDR3: CASSDTDTQYF. Written as DNA, the CDR3 is TGTGCCAGCAGCGACACAGATACGCAGTATTTT.

The gene calls are TRBV2 and TRBJ1-5; no definite D call. The CDR3 contains 13 residues. CDR1 and CDR2 (germline): SNHLY, FYNNEI. Trimming left V 4 bases short and J 2 bases short, with 6 bases between. The CDR3 sequence is CASSVAGNQPQHF. In nucleotides, the CDR3 is TGTGCCAGCAGTGTAGCGGGCAATCAGCCCCAGCATTTT.

V gene TRBV7-9 combines with J gene TRBJ1-2; D is unresolved. V gave up 4 bases and J gave up 2 bases, with 17 bases separating them. The CDR3 has 16 amino acids. Germline V lookup: CDR1 SEHNR, CDR2 FQNEAQ (reference sequence). CDR3 DNA: TGTGCCAGCAGCTCGGGAGGTCGGGGTGTCAACTATGGCTACACCTTC. Amino acids: CASSSGGRGVNYGYTF.

The V and J genes are TRBV5-1 and TRBJ2-1, with TRBD1 matching 8 bases. The germline gives CDR1 SGHRS, CDR2 YFSETQ. The CDR3 is 15 residues long. J was trimmed by 4 bases and V by 0 bases; bases with no gene match: 3. The CDR3 region has the DNA TGCGCCAGCAGCTTGGAGGGACAGGCGTACAATGAGCAGTTCTTC. Its translation is CASSLEGQAYNEQFF.

V and J are TRBV30 and TRBJ1-5; D ambiguous. From germline, CDR1 is GTSNPN and CDR2 SVGIG (reference sequence). Trimming shortened V by 2 bases and J by 1 base, and 9 bases separated the two germline ends. The CDR3 is 14 residues long. CDR3 sequence (DNA): TGTGCCTGGAGTTTGCCGGCAAGCAATCAGCCCCAGCATTTT. This encodes CAWSLPASNQPQHF. The full variable domain, rest sourced from reference TRBV30 and TRBJ1-5, is SQTIHQWPATLVQPVGSPLSLECTVEGTSNPNLYWYRQAAGRGLQLLFYSVGIGQISSEVPQNLSASRPQDRQFILSSKKLLLSDSGFYLCAWSLPASNQPQHFGDGTRLSIL.

This clone was seen more than once but under ten times. The CDR3 sequence is CASRQGTNQPQHF. CDR3 coding DNA: TGCGCCAGCAGACAAGGGACCAATCAGCCCCAGCATTTT. The rearrangement joins TRBV5-1 to TRBJ1-5; D is perhaps TRBD1 (5 bases). Looked up from germline, CDR1 is SGHRS and CDR2 is YFSETQ. V was pared by 5 bases and J by 3 bases, with 9 bases between. The CDR3 is 13 amino acids.

The chain links TRBV11-2 to TRBJ1-3; D is undetermined. V was shortened by 3 bases and J by 0 bases, with 9 bases between the two germline ends. Germline assignment: CDR1 SGHAT and CDR2 FQNNGV. The CDR3 sequence is 15 residues long. The chain's CDR3 is CASSFSGSSGNTIYF. The CDR3 DNA sequence: TGTGCCAGCAGCTTCTCAGGAAGCTCTGGAAACACCATATATTTT.

The chain uses TRBV27 and TRBJ1-2; D is perhaps TRBD1 (5 bases). The CDR3 is 14 residues long. V dropped 1 base and J dropped 3 bases, with 9 bases sitting between them. Germline assignment: CDR1 MNHEY and CDR2 SMNVEV (reference sequence). The DNA of the CDR3 is TGTGCCAGCAGTTTATTGGGGGGGGACTATGGCTACACCTTC. Protein sequence: CASSLLGGDYGYTF.

This clone was counted once. The chain combines TRBV6-5 with TRBJ2-7; 10 nucleotides match TRBD1. Germline-derived CDR1 and CDR2 are MNHEY and SVGAGI. V gave up 4 bases and J gave up 0 bases; unmatched junction bases: 6. This CDR3 region has 16 residues. The CDR3 here is CASSSQGQGHSYEQYF. CDR3 sequence (DNA): TGTGCCAGCAGTTCGCAGGGACAGGGGCACTCCTACGAGCAGTACTTC.